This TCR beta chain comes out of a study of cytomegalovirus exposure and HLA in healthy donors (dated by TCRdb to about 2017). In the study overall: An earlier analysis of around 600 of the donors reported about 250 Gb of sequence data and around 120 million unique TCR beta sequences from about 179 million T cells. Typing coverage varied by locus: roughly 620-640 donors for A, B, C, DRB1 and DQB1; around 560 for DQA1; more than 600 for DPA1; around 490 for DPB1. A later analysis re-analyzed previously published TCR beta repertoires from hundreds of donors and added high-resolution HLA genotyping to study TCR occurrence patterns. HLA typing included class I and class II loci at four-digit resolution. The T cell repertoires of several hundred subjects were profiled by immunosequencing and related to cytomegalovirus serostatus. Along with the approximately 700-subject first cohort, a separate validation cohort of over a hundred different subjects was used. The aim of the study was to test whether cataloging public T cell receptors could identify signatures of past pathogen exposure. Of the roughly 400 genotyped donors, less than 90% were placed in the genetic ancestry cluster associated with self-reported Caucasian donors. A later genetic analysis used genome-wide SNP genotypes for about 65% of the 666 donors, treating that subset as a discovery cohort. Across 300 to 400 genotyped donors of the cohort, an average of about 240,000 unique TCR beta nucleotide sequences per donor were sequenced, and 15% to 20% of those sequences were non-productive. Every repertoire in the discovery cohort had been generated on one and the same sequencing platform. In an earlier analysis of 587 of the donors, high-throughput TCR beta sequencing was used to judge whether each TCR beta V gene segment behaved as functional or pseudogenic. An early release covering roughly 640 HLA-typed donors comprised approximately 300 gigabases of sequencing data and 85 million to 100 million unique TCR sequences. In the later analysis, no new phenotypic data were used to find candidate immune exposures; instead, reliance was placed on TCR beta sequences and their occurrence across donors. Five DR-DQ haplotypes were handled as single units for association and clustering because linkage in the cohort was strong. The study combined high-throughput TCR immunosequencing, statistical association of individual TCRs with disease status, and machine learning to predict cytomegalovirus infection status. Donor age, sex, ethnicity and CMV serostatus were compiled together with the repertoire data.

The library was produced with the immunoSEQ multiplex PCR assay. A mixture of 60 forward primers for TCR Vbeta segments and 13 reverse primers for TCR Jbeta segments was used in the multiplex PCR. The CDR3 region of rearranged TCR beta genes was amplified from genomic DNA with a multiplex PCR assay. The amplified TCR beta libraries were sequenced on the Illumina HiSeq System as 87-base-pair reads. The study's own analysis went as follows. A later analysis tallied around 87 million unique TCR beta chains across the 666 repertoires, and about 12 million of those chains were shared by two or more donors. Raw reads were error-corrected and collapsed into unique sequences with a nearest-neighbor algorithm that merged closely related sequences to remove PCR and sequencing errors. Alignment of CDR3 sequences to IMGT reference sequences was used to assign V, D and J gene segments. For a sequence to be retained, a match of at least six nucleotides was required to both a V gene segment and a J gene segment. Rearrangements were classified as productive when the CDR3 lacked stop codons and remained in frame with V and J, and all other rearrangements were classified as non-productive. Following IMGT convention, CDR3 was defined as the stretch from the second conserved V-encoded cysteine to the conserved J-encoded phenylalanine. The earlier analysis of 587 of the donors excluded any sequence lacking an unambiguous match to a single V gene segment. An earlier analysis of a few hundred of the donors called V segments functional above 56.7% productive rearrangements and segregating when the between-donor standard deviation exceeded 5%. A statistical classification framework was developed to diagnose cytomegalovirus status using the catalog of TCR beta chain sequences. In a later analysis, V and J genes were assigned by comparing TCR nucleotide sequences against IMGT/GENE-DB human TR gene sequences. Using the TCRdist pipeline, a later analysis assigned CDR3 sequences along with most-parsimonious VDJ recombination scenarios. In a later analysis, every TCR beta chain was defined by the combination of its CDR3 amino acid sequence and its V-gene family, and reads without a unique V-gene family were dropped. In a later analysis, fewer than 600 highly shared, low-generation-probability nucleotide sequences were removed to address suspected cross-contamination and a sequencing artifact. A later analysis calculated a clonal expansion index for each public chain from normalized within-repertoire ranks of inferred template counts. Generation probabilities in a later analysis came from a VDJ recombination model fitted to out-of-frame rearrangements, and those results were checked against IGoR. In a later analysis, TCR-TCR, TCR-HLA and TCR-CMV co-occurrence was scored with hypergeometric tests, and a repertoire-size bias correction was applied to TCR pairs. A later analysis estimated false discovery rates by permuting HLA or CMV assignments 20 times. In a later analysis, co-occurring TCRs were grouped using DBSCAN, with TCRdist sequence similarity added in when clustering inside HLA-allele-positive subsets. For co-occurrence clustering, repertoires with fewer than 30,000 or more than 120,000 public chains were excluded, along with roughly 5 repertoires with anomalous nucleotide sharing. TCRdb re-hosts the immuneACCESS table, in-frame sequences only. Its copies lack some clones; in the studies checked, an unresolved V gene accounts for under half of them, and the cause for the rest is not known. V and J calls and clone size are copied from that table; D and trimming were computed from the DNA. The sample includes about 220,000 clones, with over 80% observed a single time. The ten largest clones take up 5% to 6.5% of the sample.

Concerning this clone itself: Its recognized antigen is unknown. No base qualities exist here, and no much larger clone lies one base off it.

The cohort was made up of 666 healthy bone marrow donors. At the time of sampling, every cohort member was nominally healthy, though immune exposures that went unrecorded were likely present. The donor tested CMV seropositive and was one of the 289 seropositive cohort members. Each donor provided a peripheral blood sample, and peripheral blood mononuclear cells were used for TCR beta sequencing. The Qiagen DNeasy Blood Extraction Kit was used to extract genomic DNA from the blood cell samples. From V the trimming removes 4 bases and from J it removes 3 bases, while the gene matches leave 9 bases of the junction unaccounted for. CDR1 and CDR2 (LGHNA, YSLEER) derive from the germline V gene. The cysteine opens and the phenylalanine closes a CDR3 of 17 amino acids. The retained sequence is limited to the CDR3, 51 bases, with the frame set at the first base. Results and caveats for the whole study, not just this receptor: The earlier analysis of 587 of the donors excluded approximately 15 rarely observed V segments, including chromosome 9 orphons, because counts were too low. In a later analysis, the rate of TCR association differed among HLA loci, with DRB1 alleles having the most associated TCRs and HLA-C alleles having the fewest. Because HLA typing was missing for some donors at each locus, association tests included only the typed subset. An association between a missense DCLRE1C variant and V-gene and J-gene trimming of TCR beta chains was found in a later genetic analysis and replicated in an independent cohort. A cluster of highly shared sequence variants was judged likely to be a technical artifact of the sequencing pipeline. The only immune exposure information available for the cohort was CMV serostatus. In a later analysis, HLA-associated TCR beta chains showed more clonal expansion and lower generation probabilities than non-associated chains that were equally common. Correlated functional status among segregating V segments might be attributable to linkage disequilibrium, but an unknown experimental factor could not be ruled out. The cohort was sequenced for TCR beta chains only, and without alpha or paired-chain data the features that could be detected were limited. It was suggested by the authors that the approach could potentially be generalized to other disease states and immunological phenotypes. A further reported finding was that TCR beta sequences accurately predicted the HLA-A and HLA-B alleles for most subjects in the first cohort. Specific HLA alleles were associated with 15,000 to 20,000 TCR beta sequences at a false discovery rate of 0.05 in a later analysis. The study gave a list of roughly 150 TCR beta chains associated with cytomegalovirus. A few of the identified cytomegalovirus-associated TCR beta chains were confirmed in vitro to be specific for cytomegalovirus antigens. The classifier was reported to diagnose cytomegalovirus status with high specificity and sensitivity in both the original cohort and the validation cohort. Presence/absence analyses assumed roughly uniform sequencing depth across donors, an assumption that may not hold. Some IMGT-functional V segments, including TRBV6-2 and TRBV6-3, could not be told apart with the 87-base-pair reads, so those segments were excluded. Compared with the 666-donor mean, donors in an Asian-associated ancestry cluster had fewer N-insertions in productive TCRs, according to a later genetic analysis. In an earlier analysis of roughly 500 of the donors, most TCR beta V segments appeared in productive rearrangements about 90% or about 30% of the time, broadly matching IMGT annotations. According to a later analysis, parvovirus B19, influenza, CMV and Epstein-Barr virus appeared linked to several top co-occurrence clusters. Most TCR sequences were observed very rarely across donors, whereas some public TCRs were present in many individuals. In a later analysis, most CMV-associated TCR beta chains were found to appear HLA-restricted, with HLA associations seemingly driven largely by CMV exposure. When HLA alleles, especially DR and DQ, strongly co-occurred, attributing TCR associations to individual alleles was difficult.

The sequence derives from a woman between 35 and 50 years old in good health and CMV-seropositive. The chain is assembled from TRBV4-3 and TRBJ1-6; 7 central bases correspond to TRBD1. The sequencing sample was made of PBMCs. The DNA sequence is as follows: TGCGCCAGCAGCCGACACTCCCAGGGGGACTATAATTCACCCCTCCACTTT. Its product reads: CASSRHSQGDYNSPLHF.